One T cell receptor (beta chain) is described in this entry. The CDR3 is made up of 14 amino acids. V dropped 3 bases and J dropped 6 bases, with 12 bases sitting between them. Germline V CDR1 and CDR2: LNHDA, SQIVND (reference sequence). This sample was included in a study of lymphopenia after photon versus proton radiotherapy. TCRdb keeps only in-frame clones here, not all; method: immunoSEQ multiplex PCR. The sample includes 55,000 to 70,000 clones, under 95% of them seen just once. The V and J genes are TRBV19 and TRBJ2-4; D may be TRBD2 (6 bases). The origin of this receptor is a woman between 40 and 50 years old with cholangiocarcinoma. The sample in question was peripheral blood, obtained from a patient treated with photon-based radiotherapy. For the CDR3, the DNA is TGTGCCAGTAGTATGTCCGGGAGCGGAAACATTCAGTACTTC. Residues: CASSMSGSGNIQYF. Supplemented by reference TRBV19 and TRBJ2-4, the full variable domain reads DGGITQSPKYLFRKEGQNVTLSCEQNLNHDAMYWYRQDPGQGLRLIYYSQIVNDFQKGDIAEGYSVSREKKESFPLTVTSAQKNPTAFYLCASSMSGSGNIQYFGAGTRLSVL.